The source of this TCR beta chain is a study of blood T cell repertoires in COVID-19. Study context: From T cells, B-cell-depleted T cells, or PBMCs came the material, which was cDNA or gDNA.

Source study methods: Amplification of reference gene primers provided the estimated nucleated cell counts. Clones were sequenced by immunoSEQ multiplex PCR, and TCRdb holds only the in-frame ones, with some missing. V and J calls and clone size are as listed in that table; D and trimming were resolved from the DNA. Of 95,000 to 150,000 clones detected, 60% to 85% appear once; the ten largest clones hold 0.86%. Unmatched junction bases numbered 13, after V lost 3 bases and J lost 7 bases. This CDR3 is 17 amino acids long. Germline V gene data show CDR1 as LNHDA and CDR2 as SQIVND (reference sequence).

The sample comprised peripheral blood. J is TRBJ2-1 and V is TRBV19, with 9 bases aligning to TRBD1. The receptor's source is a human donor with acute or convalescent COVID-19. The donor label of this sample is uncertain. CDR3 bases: TGTGCCAGTAGTATGAAATCTGGCACAGGGGGCCGGAATGAGCAGTTCTTC. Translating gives CASSMKSGTGGRNEQFF.